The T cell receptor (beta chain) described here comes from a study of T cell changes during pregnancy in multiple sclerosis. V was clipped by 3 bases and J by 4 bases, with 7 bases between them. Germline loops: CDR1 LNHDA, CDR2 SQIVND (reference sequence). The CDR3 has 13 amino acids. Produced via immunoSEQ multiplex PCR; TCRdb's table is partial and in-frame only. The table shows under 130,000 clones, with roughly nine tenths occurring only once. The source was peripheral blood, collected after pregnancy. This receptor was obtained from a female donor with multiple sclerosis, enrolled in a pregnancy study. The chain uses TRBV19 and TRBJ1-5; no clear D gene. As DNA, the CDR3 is TGTGCCAGTAGTATTTCCTTAAATCAGCCCCAGCATTTT. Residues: CASSISLNQPQHF.